This entry lists 10 T cell receptor beta chains sequenced from one sample in a study of shared clonotypes between healthy human individuals. Sequencing was performed with immunoSEQ multiplex PCR; in TCRdb, only in-frame clones are kept and a portion is missing. The sample yields approximately 710,000 clones, roughly 87% seen once. The sequencing sample was made of memory CD8+ T cells from PBMCs. Stated subset: CD45RO+ cells pooled with CCR7-negative TemRA cells. The receptors were sampled from a man aged 18 to 35 in good health. Some clones in this sample may be carry-over from other donors' samples.

V and J are TRBV11-2 and TRBJ1-2, with no clear D. Between the trimmed V and J ends, which lost 5 bases and 1 base, there was a span of 11 bases. This CDR3 is built from 14 residues. Per germline, CDR1 SGHAT and CDR2 FQNNGV. CDR3 region: CASSAGGSNYGYTF. In DNA form, the CDR3 reads TGTGCCAGCAGCGCCGGCGGCAGTAACTATGGCTACACCTTC.

The rearrangement joins TRBV2 to TRBJ2-2; maybe TRBD1 (6 bases). With 6 bases removed from V and 1 base from J, the gap between germline ends came to 9 bases. The germline gives CDR1 SNHLY, CDR2 FYNNEI. The CDR3 has 14 amino acids. CDR3: CASRGDKNTGELFF. CDR3 sequence (DNA): TGTGCCAGCAGGGGGGACAAGAACACCGGGGAGCTGTTTTTT.

The J gene is TRBJ2-2, the V gene TRBV4-3; TRBD2 aligns across 9 bases. CDR1 and CDR2 (germline): LGHNA, YSLEER. V shed 2 bases and J 0 bases; nucleotides not matched to a gene: 10. There are 19 residues in the CDR3. The CDR3 spells CASSQTGTSISANTGELFF. The DNA for the CDR3 is TGCGCCAGCAGCCAAACCGGGACTAGCATATCAGCGAACACCGGGGAGCTGTTTTTT.

The V and J genes are TRBV4-2 and TRBJ2-1; 10 bases are a match to TRBD2. The CDR3 runs 17 residues. Germline assignment: CDR1 LGHNA and CDR2 YNFKEQ. Trimming at V came to 1 base and at J to 8 bases, leaving 11 bases not matched to a gene. The CDR3 region has the DNA TGTGCCAGCAGCCAAGTCTTTAGAAGCGGGAGGGGGGATGAGCAGTTCTTC. It yields the protein CASSQVFRSGRGDEQFF.

The chain is built from TRBV5-6 and TRBJ2-7, with D maybe TRBD2 (6 bases). CDR1 is SGHDT, CDR2 YYEEEE, per germline. The CDR3 extends over 16 amino acids. Trimming shortened V by 4 bases and J by 4 bases, and 21 bases separated the two germline ends. The CDR3 is CASSVAPSAEGYEQYF. CDR3 in DNA: TGTGCCAGCAGCGTGGCTCCTAGCGCTGAAGGGTACGAGCAGTACTTC.

This chain links TRBV9 with TRBJ2-5; the match to TRBD1 covers 11 bases. The CDR3 covers 14 residues. The germline V gene encodes CDR1 SGDLS and CDR2 YYNGEE. Trimming took 3 bases from V and 11 from J; bases not matched to a gene: 9. CDR3 residues: CASSGGQGAGEQYF. As DNA, the CDR3 is TGTGCCAGCAGCGGAGGACAGGGGGCGGGTGAGCAGTACTTC.

The chain combines TRBV5-1 with TRBJ2-2, with 8 positions matching TRBD1. Looked up from germline, CDR1 is SGHRS and CDR2 is YFSETQ. Trimming removed 5 bases from V and 3 bases from J; junction bases left unmatched: 3. The CDR3 sequence is 14 residues long. The CDR3 sequence is CASSWTGYTGELFF. CDR3 bases: TGCGCCAGCAGTTGGACAGGGTACACCGGGGAGCTGTTTTTT.

With respect to this clone: Different DNA sequences within this sample yield the same CDR3. The chain combines TRBV27 with TRBJ2-3; D is ambiguous. Trimming removed 6 bases at V and 0 bases at J, with 7 bases between. Germline V CDR1 and CDR2: MNHEY, SMNVEV (reference sequence). The CDR3 sequence is 13 residues long. The CDR3 region is CASRGRSTDTQYF. In DNA form, the CDR3 reads TGTGCCAGCAGGGGCCGGAGCACAGATACGCAGTATTTT.

In nucleotides, the CDR3 is TGTGCCAGCAGTTACACGATATTGGGGCTGGTGTCGAACACCGGGGAGCTGTTTTTT. This gives the protein CASSYTILGLVSNTGELFF. The genes are TRBV27 and TRBJ2-2; possibly TRBD1 for D (5 bases). From germline, CDR1 is MNHEY and CDR2 SMNVEV (reference sequence). Trimming took 4 bases from V and 0 from J, leaving 21 bases between them. This CDR3 region has 19 residues.

The chain links TRBV9 to TRBJ2-2; D is unclear. This CDR3 comprises 14 residues. Trimming took off 5 bases at V and 5 bases at J, with 13 bases between the two ends. CDR1 and CDR2 from the germline V gene are SGDLS and YYNGEE. As DNA, the CDR3 is TGTGCCAGCAGGACTCTCCCGGAAACCGGGGAGCTGTTTTTT. Protein: CASRTLPETGELFF.